This T cell receptor beta chain was captured by sequencing in a study of T cells in localized non-small cell lung cancer (dated by TCRdb to about 2020). Regarding the study in general: The study analyzed T cell repertoires of roughly 220 early-stage NSCLC patients, comparing tumors and uninvolved tumor-adjacent lungs. The cohort comprised some 220 treatment-naïve NSCLC patients with resected, localized lung tumors. A mean age of approximately 70 years was recorded for the NSCLC patients, of whom under 150 were male and over 100 were female. What the study reported, not specific to this receptor: Of the top 100 tumor clones, a median of roughly 53 were detected in paired uninvolved adjacent lung; around 27 were also among that lung's top 100. Longer overall survival was associated with higher blood T cell density, whereas shorter survival was associated with higher adjacent-lung clonality. Because the study design was exploratory, TCR variables were selected using unadjusted p-values without false-discovery rate correction. Because multi-region tumor sequencing was not done, intratumor heterogeneity could not be ruled out. The highest T cell clonality was observed in uninvolved tumor-adjacent lung, where clonality exceeded that of tumor, suggesting that antigenic responses were more focused in uninvolved tumor-adjacent lung.

Points on this clone: Its antigen is still unknown. Base qualities are not at hand, and no much larger clone is one base apart.

TCR beta CDR3 regions were sequenced from DNA using the immunoSEQ Assay. On the authors' methods: To compute T cell density, TCR beta template counts were normalized to usable DNA, which was estimated by amplifying housekeeping genes. Using the preseqR package, richness was estimated by extrapolating to 120,000 templates for tissue samples and 400,000 templates for PBMC samples. Clonality was defined by subtracting Pielou's evenness from one. To identify tissue-enriched TCRs, differential abundance testing was run on productive amino-acid clonotypes with a minimum total count of 5 and an alpha of 0.1. The Jaccard Index and the Morisita Overlap Index were used to measure how much the repertoires overlapped between compartments. GLIPH grouped TCR beta CDR3s together with public tetramer-defined viral CDR3s, and a viral motif had to include at least three viral sequences and show V-gene enrichment. TCRdb retrieved this table from immuneACCESS and kept in-frame rearrangements only. Not all clones are present; in checked studies, unresolved V genes account for under half, and no reason is known for the remainder. Clone size and V and J calls were adopted from that table, with D and trimming inferred from the DNA. Counted in this sample were approximately 35,000 clones; approximately 90% of them appeared once. The ten largest clonotypes hold 5.5% to 6% of the sample.

For CDR1 and CDR2, the germline V gene (reference sequence) lists SEHNR and FQNEAQ. The CDR3 numbers 17 residues from cysteine through phenylalanine. Of all the DNA, just the CDR3 is kept, 51 bases in frame from base 1. After removal of 4 bases from V and 5 bases from J, the junction retains 5 bases not matched to a gene. At diagnosis, tumor, uninvolved tumor-adjacent lung and peripheral blood were collected and then preserved as a mix of FFPE and fresh-frozen material. For TCR repertoire profiling, blood samples were analyzed in the form of peripheral blood mononuclear cells. This clonotype was obtained from a man aged 35 to 69 with stage II lung adenocarcinoma. The material sequenced was PBMCs, taken before any cancer treatment. The sequence is built from TRBV7-9 and TRBJ2-1; 16 bases in between match TRBD2. The CDR3 loop reads CASSWGLAGGPDNEQFF. The sequence in DNA is TGTGCCAGCAGCTGGGGACTAGCGGGAGGGCCAGACAATGAGCAGTTCTTC.